The sample holds one count of the clone carrying this T cell receptor (beta chain). The antigen is undetermined. These data belong to a study of T cell responses to AZD1222 COVID-19 vaccine. Study details: Whether given at about 4 or about 12 weeks, second doses were pooled. Study results and caveats: The reported proportion of spike-specific TCRs targeting unmutated variant regions was nearly half.

This table comes from immunoSEQ multiplex PCR, and its TCRdb copy is limited to in-frame clones, with some not included. The data hold tens of thousands of clones, with roughly 90% observed a single time. Trimming removed 6 bases at V and 8 bases at J, with 13 bases between. The CDR3 length is 12 residues. Germline lookup yields CDR1 SNHLY and CDR2 FYNNEI. This sample comprised peripheral blood, obtained on day 0 of AZD1222 vaccination. This chain uses TRBV2 with TRBJ2-5; TRBD1 might be the D (5 bases). This TCR came from an adult in good health. The CDR3 is CASRRTSVTQYF. In DNA form, the CDR3 reads TGTGCCAGCAGAAGGACATCGGTTACCCAGTACTTC. The complete variable domain, with remaining parts taken from reference TRBV2 and TRBJ2-5, reads EPEVTQTPSHQVTQMGQEVILRCVPISNHLYFYWYRQILGQKVEFLVSFYNNEISEKSEIFDDQFSVERPDGSNFTLKIRSTKLEDSAMYFCASRRTSVTQYFGPGTRLLVL.